These 23 T cell receptor beta chains were sequenced from one sample in a study of cytomegalovirus exposure and HLA in healthy donors. 60 Vbeta and 13 Jbeta primers were used in PCR. Measured with immunoSEQ multiplex PCR; TCRdb has only the in-frame clones, and not every one. This table holds around 160,000 clones, approximately 80% found once. Sequenced input: PBMCs. The receptors shown here come from a woman in her forties in good health and CMV-seropositive.

This clone was seen a few times. J is TRBJ1-6 and V is TRBV7-2, with 7 bases fitting TRBD1. CDR3 length: 14 amino acids. V dropped 2 bases and J dropped 7; count of bases not matched to a gene: 2. Germline assignment: CDR1 SGHTA and CDR2 FQGNSA. The CDR3 protein is CASSLLDRNSPLHF. DNA of the CDR3: TGTGCCAGCAGCTTATTGGACAGGAATTCACCCCTCCACTTT.

This chain joins TRBV30 and TRBJ2-7; tentatively, D is TRBD1 (5 bases). The CDR3 has 12 amino acids. The V end was cut by 0 bases, the J end by 4 bases, with 7 bases between. Germline values: CDR1 GTSNPN, CDR2 SVGIG (reference sequence). CDR3 DNA: TGTGCCTGGAGTGTCAGGGAATACGAGCAGTACTTC. Its translation is CAWSVREYEQYF.

The chain joins TRBV9 to TRBJ1-4; a possible D gene is TRBD1 (5 bases). The CDR3 extends over 15 amino acids. V lost 3 bases and J lost 3, with 12 bases in between. Germline assignment: CDR1 SGDLS and CDR2 YYNGEE. The CDR3 DNA reads as TGTGCCAGCAGCGCCAGGGAAGGGTCTAATGAAAAACTGTTTTTT. Translating it yields CASSAREGSNEKLFF.

The chain recombines TRBV7-2 with TRBJ2-3, with 8 positions matching TRBD2. This CDR3 spans 15 amino acids. The junction had 5 bases not matched to a gene; V was cut back by 3 bases and J by 3 bases. Germline CDR1 SGHTA, CDR2 FQGNSA. This CDR3 is CASSFRGGGTDTQYF. CDR3 in DNA: TGTGCCAGCAGCTTCCGGGGGGGCGGAACAGATACGCAGTATTTT.

The chain employs TRBV6-5 and TRBJ1-2; D gene uncertain. V dropped 4 bases and J dropped 6 bases, with 12 bases sitting between them. Germline V gives CDR1 MNHEY, CDR2 SVGAGI. The CDR3 runs 13 residues. As DNA, the CDR3 is TGTGCCAGCAGTTCTTCATTTGGCAATGGCTACACCTTC. Translating gives CASSSSFGNGYTF.

This rearrangement joins TRBV7-9 to TRBJ2-7; maybe TRBD1 (5 bases). This CDR3 spans 12 amino acids. Trimming cost V 7 bases and J 2 bases, with 9 bases left between them. Germline V gives CDR1 SEHNR, CDR2 FQNEAQ (reference sequence). The CDR3 bases are TGTGCCAGCAAGCAGGGAACCTACGAGCAGTACTTC. It encodes CASKQGTYEQYF.

This chain connects TRBV5-5 to TRBJ1-5; 9 nucleotides align to TRBD1. The CDR3 consists of 15 residues. Trimming removed 5 bases from V and 3 bases from J; junction bases left unmatched: 6. Germline CDR1 and CDR2: SGHKS and YYEKEE (reference sequence). CDR3: CASRSTGGDNQPQHF. The CDR3 DNA reads as TGTGCCAGCAGGTCGACAGGGGGAGACAATCAGCCCCAGCATTTT.

This clone has a handful of counts. The rearrangement uses TRBV4-1 and TRBJ1-5; D unclear. Germline lookup yields CDR1 MGHRA and CDR2 YSYEKL. The length of the CDR3 is 15 residues. Trimming shortened V by 1 base and J by 3 bases, and 10 bases separated the two germline ends. The CDR3 DNA reads TGCGCCAGCAGCCAAGGCCGGGGTTCCAATCAGCCCCAGCATTTT. It specifies CASSQGRGSNQPQHF.

V usage is TRBV18 and J usage is TRBJ2-5, with D possibly TRBD1 on 6 matching bases. Germline values: CDR1 KGHSH, CDR2 LQKENI. The germline V and J ends were trimmed by 3 bases and 2 bases, with 10 bases remaining between them. The CDR3 is 14 residues long. CDR3 DNA sequence: TGTGCCAGCTCACCCGGGACACTACAAGAGACCCAGTACTTC. Amino acid sequence: CASSPGTLQETQYF.

This clone qualifies as medium-sized. This chain links TRBV6-5 with TRBJ1-5; D may be TRBD1 (5 bases). V was trimmed by 5 bases and J by 6 bases, leaving 14 bases between them. CDR3 length: 14 amino acids. Germline CDR1 and CDR2: MNHEY and SVGAGI. In DNA form, the CDR3 reads TGTGCCAGCAGTCTGACAGCTAGGGGTCAGCCCCAGCATTTT. Its protein is CASSLTARGQPQHF.

The V call is TRBV11-2, the J call TRBJ2-5; 11 bases map to TRBD2. Germline CDR1 reads SGHAT; CDR2 reads FQNNGV. V shed 5 bases and J 5 bases; nucleotides not matched to a gene: 10. The CDR3 extends over 16 amino acids. In DNA, the CDR3 is TGTGCCAGCAGCCCCCAGGGTAGCGGGAGGGGTGAGACCCAGTACTTC. This sequence encodes CASSPQGSGRGETQYF. Looking up the rest from reference TRBV11-2 and TRBJ2-5 gives the full variable domain: EAGVAQSPRYKIIEKRQSVAFWCNPISGHATLYWYQQILGQGPKLLIQFQNNGVVDDSQLPKDRFSAERLKGVDSTLKIQPAKLEDSAVYLCASSPQGSGRGETQYFGPGTRLLVL.

This clone occurred a few times. The CDR3 sequence: CAWSPGLAGGPQTQYF. CDR3 nucleotide sequence: TGTGCCTGGAGTCCCGGACTAGCGGGAGGGCCGCAGACGCAGTATTTT. The chain is built from TRBV30 and TRBJ2-3, with 15 bases aligning to TRBD2. Germline assignment: CDR1 GTSNPN and CDR2 SVGIG (reference sequence). With V trimmed by 2 bases and J by 9 bases, 9 bases remained unmatched. The CDR3 length is 16 residues. The full variable domain, completed using reference TRBV30 and TRBJ2-3, is SQTIHQWPATLVQPVGSPLSLECTVEGTSNPNLYWYRQAAGRGLQLLFYSVGIGQISSEVPQNLSASRPQDRQFILSSKKLLLSDSGFYLCAWSPGLAGGPQTQYFGPGTRLTVL.

The chain couples TRBV5-1 to TRBJ2-5; the D gene is possibly TRBD1 (5 bases). This CDR3 has 14 amino acids. V was shortened by 0 bases and J by 2 bases, with 8 bases between the two germline ends. The germline gives CDR1 SGHRS, CDR2 YFSETQ. The CDR3 region has the DNA TGCGCCAGCAGCTTGGCTCAGGGACAAGAGACCCAGTACTTC. Translating it yields CASSLAQGQETQYF.

The V gene is TRBV18, the J gene TRBJ2-3; 9 bases fit TRBD2. The germline V gene has CDR1 KGHSH and CDR2 LQKENI. The CDR3 is made up of 15 amino acids. Trimming removed 6 bases from V and 1 base from J; junction bases left unmatched: 5. The CDR3 loop reads CASSGRLAGTDTQYF. The CDR3, as DNA: TGTGCCAGCTCTGGACGACTAGCGGGCACAGATACGCAGTATTTT.

The chain uses TRBV7-2 and TRBJ2-7; a possible D gene is TRBD2 (6 bases). Trimming took off 0 bases at V and 9 bases at J, with 18 bases between the two ends. CDR3 size: 15 residues. Germline V gives CDR1 SGHTA, CDR2 FQGNSA. The CDR3 loop reads CASSLAGGPGNGQYF. In DNA form, the CDR3 reads TGTGCCAGCAGCTTAGCGGGAGGCCCTGGGAACGGGCAGTACTTC.

The J gene is TRBJ2-1, the V gene TRBV14; the match to TRBD1 covers 7 bases. The V gene's germline CDR1 is SGHDN and CDR2 FVKESK. CDR3 size: 16 residues. J lost 8 bases, V lost 1 base, and 11 bases had no gene match. This chain's CDR3 is CASSQASGQLRDEQFF. The CDR3 region has the DNA TGTGCCAGCAGCCAAGCGTCGGGACAGCTTAGGGATGAGCAGTTCTTC. Drawing the rest from reference TRBV14 and TRBJ2-1, the complete variable domain is EAGVTQFPSHSVIEKGQTVTLRCDPISGHDNLYWYRRVMGKEIKFLLHFVKESKQDESGMPNNRFLAERTGGTYSTLKVQPAELEDSGVYFCASSQASGQLRDEQFFGPGTRLTVL.

CDR3 in amino acids: CAISGREGTDTQYF. The CDR3 DNA reads TGTGCCATCAGTGGGCGGGAGGGAACAGATACGCAGTATTTT. The chain links TRBV10-3 to TRBJ2-3; 9 bases are shared with TRBD2. From germline, CDR1 is ENHRY and CDR2 SYGVKD. The CDR3 extends over 14 amino acids. After removal of 4 bases from V and 3 bases from J, the junction contained 2 bases not matched to a gene.

V gene TRBV6-6 combines with J gene TRBJ1-1, with D maybe TRBD1 (6 bases). CDR1 is MNHNY, CDR2 SVGAGI, per germline (reference sequence). The CDR3 has 15 residues. V dropped 2 bases and J dropped 1 base, with 11 bases sitting between them. The CDR3 sequence is CASSYVGGGNTEAFF. In DNA, the CDR3 is TGTGCCAGCAGTTACGTGGGAGGGGGGAACACTGAAGCTTTCTTT.

The chain is built from TRBV6-5 and TRBJ2-2; a possible D gene is TRBD1 (6 bases). The V end was cut by 6 bases, the J end by 1 base, with 9 bases between. Germline V gene data show CDR1 as MNHEY and CDR2 as SVGAGI. The CDR3 extends over 14 amino acids. This CDR3 reads CASRGGLNTGELFF. The DNA of the CDR3 is TGTGCCAGCAGAGGGGGTTTGAACACCGGGGAGCTGTTTTTT.

The genes are TRBV5-1 and TRBJ2-5; TRBD1 matches at 9 bases. Trimming took 0 bases from V and 6 from J; bases not matched to a gene: 3. The CDR3 is 14 residues long. Germline V CDR1 and CDR2: SGHRS, YFSETQ. The CDR3 region is CASSLEGTGKTQYF. CDR3 DNA: TGCGCCAGCAGCTTGGAAGGGACAGGGAAGACCCAGTACTTC.

This clone has only a few counts. The chain recombines TRBV9 with TRBJ2-1, with 10 bases matching TRBD2. Trimming took 4 bases from V and 4 from J; bases not matched to a gene: 8. This CDR3 comprises 16 residues. Germline-derived CDR1 and CDR2 are SGDLS and YYNGEE. The CDR3 nucleotides read TGTGCCAGCAGCTTACGGACTAGCGGTATTTACAATGAGCAGTTCTTC. Encoded protein: CASSLRTSGIYNEQFF.

The V and J genes are TRBV30 and TRBJ2-1; the match to TRBD2 covers 8 bases. With 3 bases clipped from V and 9 bases from J, the junction kept 7 bases outside the gene matches. In germline, CDR1 is GTSNPN, CDR2 SVGIG (reference sequence). The CDR3 sequence is 13 residues long. This CDR3 reads CAWSIIAGTEQFF. The CDR3 DNA reads as TGTGCCTGGAGCATCATAGCGGGAACTGAGCAGTTCTTC.

The sample holds one count of this clone. The chain couples TRBV6-6 to TRBJ1-3, with a tentative D call TRBD1 (6 bases). The CDR3 loop spans 15 amino acids. V dropped 10 bases and J dropped 0 bases, with 16 bases sitting between them. The germline V gene encodes CDR1 MNHNY and CDR2 SVGAGI (reference sequence). In DNA, the CDR3 is TGTGCCACCTCGTCCCCAGGGGCCTCTGGAAACACCATATATTTT. As protein: CATSSPGASGNTIYF.